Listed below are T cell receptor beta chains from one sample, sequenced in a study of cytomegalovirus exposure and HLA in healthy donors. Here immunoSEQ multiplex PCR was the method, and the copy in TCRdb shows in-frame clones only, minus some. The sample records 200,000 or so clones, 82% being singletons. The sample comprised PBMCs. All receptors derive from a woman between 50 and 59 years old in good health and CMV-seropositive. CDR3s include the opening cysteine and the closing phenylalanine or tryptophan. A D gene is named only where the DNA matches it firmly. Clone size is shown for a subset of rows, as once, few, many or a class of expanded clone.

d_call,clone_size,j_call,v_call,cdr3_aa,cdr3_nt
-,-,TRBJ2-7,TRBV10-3,CAISDAGHSIYEQYF,TGTGCCATCAGTGATGCAGGCCATTCAATCTACGAGCAGTACTTC
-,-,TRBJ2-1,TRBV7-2,CASSLAHDNEQFF,TGTGCCAGCAGCTTAGCTCATGACAATGAGCAGTTCTTC
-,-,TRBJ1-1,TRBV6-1,CASSPGVVNTEAFF,TGTGCCAGCAGTCCAGGGGTTGTTAACACTGAAGCTTTCTTT
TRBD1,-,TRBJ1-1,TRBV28,CASRQGGTEAFF,TGTGCCAGCAGGCAGGGGGGCACTGAAGCTTTCTTT
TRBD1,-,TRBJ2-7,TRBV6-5,CASSYSRQGEAYEQYF,TGTGCCAGCAGTTACTCTAGACAGGGCGAAGCCTACGAGCAGTACTTC
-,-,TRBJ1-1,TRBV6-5,CASSYSTWNTEAFF,TGTGCCAGCAGTTATTCGACATGGAACACTGAAGCTTTCTTT
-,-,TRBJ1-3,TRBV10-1,CASSEAGANSGNTIYF,TGCGCCAGCAGTGAGGCGGGGGCCAACTCTGGAAACACCATATATTTT
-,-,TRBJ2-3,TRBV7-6,CASSLVAAWGDDTQYF,TGTGCCAGCAGCTTAGTAGCGGCGTGGGGGGACGATACGCAGTATTTT
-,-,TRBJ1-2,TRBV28,CASSLSLQPNGYTF,TGTGCCAGCAGCCTGTCCCTACAGCCGAATGGCTACACCTTC
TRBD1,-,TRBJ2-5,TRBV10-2,CASSEPGQGIETQYF,TGCGCCAGCAGTGAGCCCGGACAGGGTATTGAGACCCAGTACTTC
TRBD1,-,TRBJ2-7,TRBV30,CAWREQGGYEQYF,TGTGCCTGGAGGGAACAGGGGGGCTACGAGCAGTACTTC
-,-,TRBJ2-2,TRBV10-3,CAISEAYTGELFF,TGTGCCATCAGTGAGGCGTACACCGGGGAGCTGTTTTTT
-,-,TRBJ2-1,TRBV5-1,CASSPYSGRSSYNEQFF,TGCGCCAGCAGCCCCTATAGCGGCCGGAGCTCCTACAATGAGCAGTTCTTC
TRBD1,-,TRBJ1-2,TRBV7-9,CASSLGGTAARTF,TGTGCCAGCAGCTTAGGCGGGACAGCGGCTCGGACCTTC
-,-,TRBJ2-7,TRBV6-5,CASSRRIGYEQYF,TGTGCCAGCTCCCGCCGGATCGGGTACGAGCAGTACTTC
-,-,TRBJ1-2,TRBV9,CASSVEEGGTYYGYTF,TGTGCCAGCAGCGTAGAAGAAGGGGGAACATACTATGGCTACACCTTC
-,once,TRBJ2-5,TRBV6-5,CASSKQETQYF,TGTGCCAGCAGCAAACAAGAGACCCAGTACTTC
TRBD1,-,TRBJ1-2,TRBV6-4,CASRRTGDAYGYTF,TGTGCCAGCAGGAGGACAGGGGACGCTTATGGCTACACCTTC
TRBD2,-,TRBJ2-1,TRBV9,CASSEGLAVSRQFF,TGTGCCAGCAGCGAGGGACTAGCAGTCTCTCGGCAGTTCTTC
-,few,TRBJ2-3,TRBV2,CASSGGGPSTDTQYF,TGTGCCAGCAGTGGAGGAGGACCCAGCACAGATACGCAGTATTTT
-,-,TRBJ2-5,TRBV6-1,CASNRQVQETQYF,TGTGCCAGCAACCGACAGGTTCAAGAGACCCAGTACTTC
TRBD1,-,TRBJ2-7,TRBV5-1,CASSYPGTGTYEQYF,TGCGCCAGCAGCTACCCCGGGACAGGGACATACGAGCAGTACTTC
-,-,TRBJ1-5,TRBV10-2,CASSDSNQPQHF,TGCGCCAGTAGCGATAGCAATCAGCCCCAGCATTTT
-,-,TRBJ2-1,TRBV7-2,CASSLPAAGGDEQFF,TGTGCCAGCAGTCTACCCGCCGCGGGTGGAGATGAGCAGTTCTTC
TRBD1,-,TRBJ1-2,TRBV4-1,CASRGTGFGGYGYTF,TGCGCCAGCAGGGGGACAGGGTTTGGCGGCTATGGCTACACCTTC
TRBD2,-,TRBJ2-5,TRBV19,CASSIVAGVETQYF,TGTGCCAGTAGTATAGTGGCGGGAGTGGAGACCCAGTACTTC
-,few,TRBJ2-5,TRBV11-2,CASSLGRPSAQETQYF,TGTGCCAGCAGCTTAGGAAGGCCTAGCGCGCAAGAGACCCAGTACTTC
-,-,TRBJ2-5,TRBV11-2,CASSPGGGRETQYF,TGTGCCAGCAGCCCCGGGGGCGGGAGAGAGACCCAGTACTTC
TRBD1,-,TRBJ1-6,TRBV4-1,CASSQAQGARNSPLHF,TGCGCCAGCAGCCAGGCCCAGGGGGCGAGGAATTCACCCCTCCACTTT
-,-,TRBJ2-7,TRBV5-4,CASSSAYEQYF,TGTGCCAGCAGCTCCGCCTACGAGCAGTACTTC
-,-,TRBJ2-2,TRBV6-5,CASSRGSGTGELFF,TGTGCCAGCAGTAGGGGGAGTGGCACCGGGGAGCTGTTTTTT
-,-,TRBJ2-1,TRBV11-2,CASSATSGVGNEQFF,TGTGCCAGCAGCGCAACTAGTGGGGTGGGGAATGAGCAGTTCTTC
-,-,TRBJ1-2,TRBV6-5,CASSRTGDYGYTF,TGTGCCAGCAGTCGTACGGGAGACTATGGCTACACCTTC
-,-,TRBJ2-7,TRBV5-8,CASTNMGHRYEQYF,TGTGCCAGCACTAATATGGGACACCGCTACGAGCAGTACTTC
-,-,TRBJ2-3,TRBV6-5,CASSYRGALNTDTQYF,TGTGCCAGCAGTTACCGGGGGGCACTAAACACAGATACGCAGTATTTT
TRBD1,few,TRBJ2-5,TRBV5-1,CASSPLTGGVETQYF,TGCGCCAGCAGCCCCCTGACAGGGGGAGTAGAGACCCAGTACTTC
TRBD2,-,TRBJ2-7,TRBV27,CASKSGGPRYEQYF,TGTGCCAGCAAGTCGGGAGGGCCGCGGTACGAGCAGTACTTC
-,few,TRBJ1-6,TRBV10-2,CASSDQGYSPLHF,TGCGCCAGCAGTGATCAGGGCTATTCACCCCTCCACTTT
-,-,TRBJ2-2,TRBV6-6,CASSYGGRGTGELFF,TGTGCCAGCAGTTATGGCGGAAGAGGGACCGGGGAGCTGTTTTTT
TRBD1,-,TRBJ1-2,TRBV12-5,CASGLVQGTGVSGYTF,TGTGCTAGTGGTTTGGTACAAGGGACAGGGGTGAGTGGCTACACCTTC
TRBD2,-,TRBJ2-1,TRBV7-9,CASSLVVAGGTYNEQFF,TGTGCCAGCAGCTTAGTGGTAGCGGGGGGTACCTACAATGAGCAGTTCTTC
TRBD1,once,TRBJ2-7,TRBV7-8,CASSEDRGKGEQYF,TGTGCCAGCAGCGAAGACAGGGGAAAGGGGGAGCAGTACTTC
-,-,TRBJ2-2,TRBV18,CASSPTGGRNTGELFF,TGTGCCAGCTCACCAACGGGGGGCCGGAACACCGGGGAGCTGTTTTTT
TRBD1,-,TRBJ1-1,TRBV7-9,CASSFSGTGLAFF,TGTGCCAGCAGCTTTTCCGGGACAGGGTTAGCTTTCTTT
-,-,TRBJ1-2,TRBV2,CASRADRNNYGYTF,TGTGCCAGCAGGGCGGACAGAAACAACTATGGCTACACCTTC
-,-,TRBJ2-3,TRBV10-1,CASSDALAGQADTQYF,TGCGCCAGCAGTGACGCCTTGGCAGGGCAGGCAGATACGCAGTATTTT
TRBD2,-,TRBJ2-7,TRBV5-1,CASSLGKTSGTTYEQYF,TGCGCCAGCAGCTTGGGAAAGACTAGCGGGACAACCTACGAGCAGTACTTC
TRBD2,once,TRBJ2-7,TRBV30,CAWSGTSGGEQYF,TGTGCCTGGAGTGGGACTAGCGGGGGGGAGCAGTACTTC
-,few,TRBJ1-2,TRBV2,CASIRGQNYGYTF,TGTGCCAGTATTCGAGGACAGAACTATGGCTACACCTTC
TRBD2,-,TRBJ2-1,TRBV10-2,CASSDWLGGPEEQFF,TGCGCCAGCAGTGATTGGTTGGGAGGGCCGGAGGAGCAGTTCTTC
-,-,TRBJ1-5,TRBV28,CASSLGQGDQPQHF,TGTGCCAGCAGTTTAGGGCAGGGTGATCAGCCCCAGCATTTT
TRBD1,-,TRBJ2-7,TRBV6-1,CASSTGTGRNEQYF,TGTGCCAGCAGTACCGGGACAGGGCGCAACGAGCAGTACTTC
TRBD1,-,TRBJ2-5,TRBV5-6,CASSFDRGETQYF,TGTGCCAGCAGTTTCGACAGGGGTGAGACCCAGTACTTC
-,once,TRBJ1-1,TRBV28,CASRPQGRSRAFF,TGTGCCAGCAGACCTCAGGGAAGGTCACGGGCTTTCTTT
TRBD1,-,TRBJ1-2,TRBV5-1,CASSYTGDGYTF,TGCGCCAGCAGTTATACAGGGGATGGCTACACCTTC
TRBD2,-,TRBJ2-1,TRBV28,CASSLGGVVDNEQFF,TGTGCCAGCAGTTTGGGGGGGGTAGTAGACAATGAGCAGTTCTTC
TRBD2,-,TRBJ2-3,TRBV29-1,CSVGGASGGSTDTQYF,TGCAGCGTGGGGGGGGCTAGCGGGGGGAGCACAGATACGCAGTATTTT